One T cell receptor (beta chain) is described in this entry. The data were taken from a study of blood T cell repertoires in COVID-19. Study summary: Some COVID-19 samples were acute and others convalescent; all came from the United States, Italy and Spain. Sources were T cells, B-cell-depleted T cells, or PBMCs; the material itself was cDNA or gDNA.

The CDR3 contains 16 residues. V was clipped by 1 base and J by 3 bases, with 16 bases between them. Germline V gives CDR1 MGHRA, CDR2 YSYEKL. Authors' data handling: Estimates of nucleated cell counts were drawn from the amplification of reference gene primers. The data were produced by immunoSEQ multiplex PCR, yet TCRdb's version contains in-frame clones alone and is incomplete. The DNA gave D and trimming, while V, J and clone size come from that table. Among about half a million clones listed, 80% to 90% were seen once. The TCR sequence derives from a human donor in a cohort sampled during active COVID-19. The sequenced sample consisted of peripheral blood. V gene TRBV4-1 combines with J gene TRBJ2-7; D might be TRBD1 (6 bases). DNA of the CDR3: TGCGCCAGCAGCCAAGGGGGGCGATCGGGCGACTACGAGCAGTACTTC. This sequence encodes CASSQGGRSGDYEQYF.